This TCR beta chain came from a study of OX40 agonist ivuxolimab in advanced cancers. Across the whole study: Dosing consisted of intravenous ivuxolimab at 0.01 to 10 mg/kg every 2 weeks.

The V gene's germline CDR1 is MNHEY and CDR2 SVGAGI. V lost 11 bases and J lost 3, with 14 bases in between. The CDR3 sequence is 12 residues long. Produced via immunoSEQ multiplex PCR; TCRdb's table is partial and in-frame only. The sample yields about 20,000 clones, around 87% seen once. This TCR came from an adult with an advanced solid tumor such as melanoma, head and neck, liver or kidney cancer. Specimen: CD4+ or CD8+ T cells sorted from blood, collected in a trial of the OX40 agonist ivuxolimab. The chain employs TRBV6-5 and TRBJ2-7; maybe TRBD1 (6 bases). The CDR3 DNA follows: TGTGCCGCCTCGGACAGAGACTACGAGCAGTACTTC. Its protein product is CAASDRDYEQYF.